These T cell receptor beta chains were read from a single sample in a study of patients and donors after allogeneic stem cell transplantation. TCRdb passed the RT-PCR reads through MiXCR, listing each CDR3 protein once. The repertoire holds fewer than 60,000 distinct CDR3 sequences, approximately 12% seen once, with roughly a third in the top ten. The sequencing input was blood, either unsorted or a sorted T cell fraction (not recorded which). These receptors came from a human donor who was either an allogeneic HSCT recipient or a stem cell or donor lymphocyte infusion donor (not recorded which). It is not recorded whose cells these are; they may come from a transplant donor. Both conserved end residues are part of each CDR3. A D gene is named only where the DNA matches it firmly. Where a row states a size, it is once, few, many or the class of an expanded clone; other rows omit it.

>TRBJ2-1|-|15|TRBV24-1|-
TGTGCCACCACACCTGGGGGAGCCTCTTCCGATGAGCAGTTCTTC
CATTPGGASSDEQFF
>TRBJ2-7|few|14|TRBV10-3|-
TGTGCCATCACCCCTGGGGAGCCCACCTACGAGCAGTACTTC
CAITPGEPTYEQYF
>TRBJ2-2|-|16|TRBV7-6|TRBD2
TGTGCCAGCAGCTTAGTCTTCGGGAGGGGGTCCGGGGAGCTGTTTTTT
CASSLVFGRGSGELFF
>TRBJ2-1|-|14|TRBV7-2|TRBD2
TGTGCCAGCAACCGACTAGCGGGAGATGTTGAGCAGTTCTTC
CASNRLAGDVEQFF
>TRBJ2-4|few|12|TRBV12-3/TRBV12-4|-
TGTGCCAGCAGTTTATTGGAAAACATTCAGTACTTC
CASSLLENIQYF
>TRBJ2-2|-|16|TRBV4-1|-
TGCGCCAGCAGCCAAGGACTAGGTGGGGGGAACGGGGAGCTGTTTTTT
CASSQGLGGGNGELFF
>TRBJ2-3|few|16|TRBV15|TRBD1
TGTGCCACCAGCAGAGAGATTCACGGGACAGGGGATACGCAGTATTTT
CATSREIHGTGDTQYF
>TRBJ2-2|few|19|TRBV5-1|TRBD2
TGCGCCAGCAGCTTGCGTCTAGCGGGAGGGCTATCGAACACCGGGGAGCTGTTTTTT
CASSLRLAGGLSNTGELFF
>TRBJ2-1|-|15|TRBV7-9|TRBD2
TGTGCCAGCAGCTATGGGACTAGCGGACACAATGAGCAGTTCTTC
CASSYGTSGHNEQFF
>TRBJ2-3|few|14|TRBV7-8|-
TGTGCCAGCAGCCCAACTAAGGCCACAGATACGCAGTATTTT
CASSPTKATDTQYF
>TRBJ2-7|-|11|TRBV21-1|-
TGTGCCAGCGTTCTTCAGTGGGAGCAGTACTTC
CASVLQWEQYF
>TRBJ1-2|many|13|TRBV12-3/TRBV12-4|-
TGTGCCAGCAGTCCTCAGGGAGGGTATGGCTACACCTTC
CASSPQGGYGYTF
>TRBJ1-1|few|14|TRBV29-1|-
TGCAGCGTTGGGCGCGCGGGGGCGCGAACTGAAGCTTTCTTT
CSVGRAGARTEAFF
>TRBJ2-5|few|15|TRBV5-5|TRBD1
TGTGCCAGCAGTTCTTTACCGGGACAGCAAGAGACCCAGTACTTC
CASSSLPGQQETQYF
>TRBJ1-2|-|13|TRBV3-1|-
TGTGCCAGCAGCCCAGCTACAGGAAATGGCTACACCTTC
CASSPATGNGYTF
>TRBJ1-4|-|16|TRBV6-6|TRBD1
TGTGCCAGCAGTTCCCTCCCGGACAGGGGATACGAAAAACTGTTTTTT
CASSSLPDRGYEKLFF
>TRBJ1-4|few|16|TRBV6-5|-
TGTGCCAGCAGTTACCACGGGACCGCCGATAATGAAAAACTGTTTTTT
CASSYHGTADNEKLFF
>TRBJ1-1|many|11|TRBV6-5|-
TGTGCCAGCAGTCGCGACAGGGAAGCTTTCTTT
CASSRDREAFF
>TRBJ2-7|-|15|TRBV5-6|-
TGTGCCAGCAGCCATGACCCTGACACCCTCTACGAGCAGTACTTC
CASSHDPDTLYEQYF
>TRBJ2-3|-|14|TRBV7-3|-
TGTGCCAGCACCTCGGGGGAGATCACAGATACGCAGTATTTT
CASTSGEITDTQYF
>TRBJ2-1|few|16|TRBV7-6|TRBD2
TGTGCCAGCAGCTTAAACGGGAGGGTGGTATACAATGAGCAGTTCTTC
CASSLNGRVVYNEQFF
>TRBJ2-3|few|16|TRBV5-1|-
TGCGCCAGCAGCTTGGCCGGGCCCCGATTCACAGATACGCAGTATTTT
CASSLAGPRFTDTQYF
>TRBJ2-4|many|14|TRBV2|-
TGTGCCAGCAGTCTTGACGGGGCCAAAAACATTCAGTACTTC
CASSLDGAKNIQYF
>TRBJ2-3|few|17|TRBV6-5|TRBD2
TGTGCCAGCAGTTACTCGATGCGACTAGCTTACACAGATACGCAGTATTTT
CASSYSMRLAYTDTQYF
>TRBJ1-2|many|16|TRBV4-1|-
TGCGCCAGCAGCCAAGAAGGTGGCTGGACCAACTATGGCTACACCTTC
CASSQEGGWTNYGYTF
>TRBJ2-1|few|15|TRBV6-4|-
TGTGCCAGCAGTGACAAGGGCGGGACCTACAATGAGCAGTTCTTC
CASSDKGGTYNEQFF
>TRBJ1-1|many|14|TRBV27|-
TGTGCCAGCAGTTTCGAGGGGGGGAACACTGAAGCTTTCTTT
CASSFEGGNTEAFF
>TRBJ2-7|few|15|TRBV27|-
TGTGCCAGCAGTTTAGGATTAGCGGACGCCTACGAGCAGTACTTC
CASSLGLADAYEQYF
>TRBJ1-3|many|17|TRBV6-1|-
TGTGCCAGCAGTGAATATCTCGTGCGGGGTGGTGGAAACACCATATATTTT
CASSEYLVRGGGNTIYF
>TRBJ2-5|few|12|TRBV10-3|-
TGTGCCATCAGTGATTCAGCGGAGACCCAGTACTTC
CAISDSAETQYF
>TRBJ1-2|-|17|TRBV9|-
TGTGCCAGCAGCGCACCCCCGGGGGAGGAGGCAACCTATGGCTACACCTTC
CASSAPPGEEATYGYTF
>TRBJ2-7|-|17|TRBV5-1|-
TGCGCCAGCAGCTCATCGCTTCAGGGGAACGGTGGCTACGAGCAGTACTTC
CASSSSLQGNGGYEQYF
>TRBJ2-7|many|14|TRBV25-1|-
TGTGCCAGCAGTGCACAGGTGGCCTCCTACGAGCAGTACTTC
CASSAQVASYEQYF
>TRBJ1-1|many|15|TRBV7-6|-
TGTGCCAGCAGCTTAGTGGTTCCGGGTTACACTGAAGCTTTCTTT
CASSLVVPGYTEAFF
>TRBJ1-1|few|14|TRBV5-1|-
TGCGCCAGCAGCTTGCCGTCCATGAACACTGAAGCTTTCTTT
CASSLPSMNTEAFF
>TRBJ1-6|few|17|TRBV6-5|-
TGTGCCAGCAGTCCCGATTGGAGGAGCTCCTATAATTCACCCCTCCACTTT
CASSPDWRSSYNSPLHF
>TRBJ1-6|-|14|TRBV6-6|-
TGTGCCAGCAGTTACGTCTATCCTGATTCACCCCTCCACTTT
CASSYVYPDSPLHF
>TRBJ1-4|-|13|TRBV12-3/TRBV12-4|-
TGTGCCAGCAGTTTTTCGTCGGGCGCGGGACTGTTTTTT
CASSFSSGAGLFF
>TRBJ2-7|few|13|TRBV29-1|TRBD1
TGCAGCGCCGAGACAGGGGTCCCCTACGAGCAGTACTTC
CSAETGVPYEQYF
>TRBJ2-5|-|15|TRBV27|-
TGTGCCAGCAGAATGACTTGGGGGGTCGGAGAGACCCAGTACTTC
CASRMTWGVGETQYF
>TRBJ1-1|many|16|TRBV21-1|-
TGTGCCAGCAGCAAACCCCAGGGGGCCCCGTCCACTGAAGCTTTCTTT
CASSKPQGAPSTEAFF
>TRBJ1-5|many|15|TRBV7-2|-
TGTGCCAGCAGCTTCGGGTCAGGGGAAAATCAGCCCCAGCATTTT
CASSFGSGENQPQHF
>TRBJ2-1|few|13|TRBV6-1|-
TGTGCCAGCAGTGACCCCCCGTGGTGGGAGCAGTTCTTC
CASSDPPWWEQFF
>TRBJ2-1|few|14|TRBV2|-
TGTGCCAGGTCGGGAGAAAACTCCTACAATGAGCAGTTCTTC
CARSGENSYNEQFF
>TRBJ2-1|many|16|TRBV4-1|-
TGCGCCAGCAGCCAAGCCGTTAGCGACCCCCCCACGGAGCAGTTCTTC
CASSQAVSDPPTEQFF
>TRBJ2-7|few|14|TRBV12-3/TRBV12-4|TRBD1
TGTGCCAGCAGTTTCGACAGGGCGACCTACGAGCAGTACTTC
CASSFDRATYEQYF
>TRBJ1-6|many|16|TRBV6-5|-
TGTGCCAGCACCGCCGGGGCCCGATTCTATAATTCACCCCTCCACTTT
CASTAGARFYNSPLHF
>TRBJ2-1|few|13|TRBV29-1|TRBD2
TGCAGCGTTGACCAGCGGGAGGGTAATGAGCAGTTCTTC
CSVDQREGNEQFF
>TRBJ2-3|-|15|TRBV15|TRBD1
TGTGCCACCAGCAGGAGGGACAGCAGCACAGATACGCAGTATTTT
CATSRRDSSTDTQYF
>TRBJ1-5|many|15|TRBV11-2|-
TGTGCCAGCAGCTTAGTTTTACAGGGTCACCAGCCCCAGCATTTT
CASSLVLQGHQPQHF